A selection of T cell receptor beta chains follows, all from one sample in a study of blood T cell repertoires in COVID-19. Sequenced by immunoSEQ multiplex PCR; TCRdb stores in-frame clones only, minus some. The repertoire includes about 140,000 clones, over 75% of them detected once, and around 1.7% sits in the top ten. Specimen: peripheral blood. Source of these receptors: a woman between 45 and 60 years old with acute or convalescent COVID-19. Each CDR3 is given with its conserved first and last residue. Clone size is not always given. Where it is, it says once, few, many or a class for expanded clones.

CDR3: CASSHGGPGELFF; size: NA; J: TRBJ2-2; V: TRBV4-1
CDR3: CASSVRGLEDTEAFF; size: few; J: TRBJ1-1; V: TRBV5-4
CDR3: CASSSAETNTGELFF; size: NA; J: TRBJ2-2; V: TRBV18
CDR3: CASMPTRGSGLENIQYF; size: NA; J: TRBJ2-4; V: TRBV19
CDR3: CASSGQGAGQPQHF; size: NA; J: TRBJ1-5; V: TRBV9
CDR3: CASSFPLAGGLYEQYF; size: NA; J: TRBJ2-7; V: TRBV28
CDR3: CASSLVYGAYGYTF; size: NA; J: TRBJ1-2; V: TRBV7-9
CDR3: CASSIGTYDTGELFF; size: NA; J: TRBJ2-2; V: TRBV19
CDR3: CASSLASMGPDDSPLHF; size: NA; J: TRBJ1-6; V: TRBV7-4
CDR3: CASSLMGTTSGTDTQYF; size: NA; J: TRBJ2-3; V: TRBV7-9
CDR3: CASSLRLAGETDTQYF; size: NA; J: TRBJ2-3; V: TRBV9
CDR3: CASSFQPPSGGFSNEQFF; size: NA; J: TRBJ2-1; V: TRBV7-3
CDR3: CASSLSGNEQFF; size: NA; J: TRBJ2-1; V: TRBV28
CDR3: CASSTSTAYEQYF; size: NA; J: TRBJ2-7; V: TRBV19
CDR3: CASSEGVGGSNYGYTF; size: NA; J: TRBJ1-2; V: TRBV6-1
CDR3: CATGSLGRETQYF; size: NA; J: TRBJ2-5; V: TRBV7-2
CDR3: CASSIDPGRERYGYTF; size: few; J: TRBJ1-2; V: TRBV19
CDR3: CAISALTGGALGTQYF; size: NA; J: TRBJ2-5; V: TRBV10-3
CDR3: CASRLERAAAESGETQYF; size: NA; J: TRBJ2-5; V: TRBV12-2
CDR3: CASGGYTEAFF; size: NA; J: TRBJ1-1; V: TRBV28